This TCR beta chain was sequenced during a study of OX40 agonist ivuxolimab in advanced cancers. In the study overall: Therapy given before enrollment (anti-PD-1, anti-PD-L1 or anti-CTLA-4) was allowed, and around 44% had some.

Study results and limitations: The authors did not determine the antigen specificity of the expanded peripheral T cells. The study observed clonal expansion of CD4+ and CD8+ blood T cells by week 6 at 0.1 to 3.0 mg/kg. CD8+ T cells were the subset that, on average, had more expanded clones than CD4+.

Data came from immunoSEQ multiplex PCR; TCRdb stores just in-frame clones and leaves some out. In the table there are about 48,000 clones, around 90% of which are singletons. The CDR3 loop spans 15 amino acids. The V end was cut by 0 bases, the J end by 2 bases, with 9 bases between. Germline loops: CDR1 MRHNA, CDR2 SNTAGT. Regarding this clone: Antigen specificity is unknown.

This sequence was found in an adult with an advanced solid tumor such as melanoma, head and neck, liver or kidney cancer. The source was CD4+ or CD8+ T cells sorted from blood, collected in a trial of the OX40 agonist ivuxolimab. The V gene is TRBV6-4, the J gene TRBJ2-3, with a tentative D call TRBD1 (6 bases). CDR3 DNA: TGTGCCAGCAGTGACTCCAACAGGGACACAGATACGCAGTATTTT. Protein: CASSDSNRDTDTQYF.